The clone carrying this T cell receptor beta chain was recorded a few times. The antigen is unknown. This record belongs to a study of cytomegalovirus exposure and HLA in healthy donors. Study-wide results and caveats: Donors belonging to an Asian-associated ancestry cluster reportedly showed fewer N-insertions in productive TCRs than the roughly 670-donor mean, according to what a later analysis found.

CDR1 MNHNS and CDR2 SASEGT come from the germline V gene. Trimming at V came to 2 bases and at J to 4 bases, leaving 4 bases not matched to a gene. The CDR3 length is 14 residues. In the PCR, 60 Vbeta and 13 Jbeta primers were used. TCRdb's copy holds only in-frame clones and misses some; the assay was immunoSEQ multiplex PCR. The sample contains about 120,000 clones, under 85% of which appear only once. This TCR was sampled from a man aged 18 to 30 in good health and CMV-seropositive. Sample: PBMCs. This chain connects TRBV6-1 to TRBJ1-1; 7 bases align to TRBD1. The CDR3 is CASSEQGDRTEAFF. For the CDR3, the DNA is TGTGCCAGCAGTGAACAGGGGGACCGCACTGAAGCTTTCTTT.